This T cell receptor beta chain was recovered during a study of cytomegalovirus exposure and HLA in healthy donors. Study-level information: Around four fifths of approximately 400 genotyped donors fell in the Caucasian-associated ancestry cluster.

CDR1 is SGHNT, CDR2 YYREEE, per germline (reference sequence). The V gene end was trimmed by 4 bases and the J gene end by 2 bases; junction bases not matched to a gene: 3. This CDR3 spans 15 amino acids. 60 Vbeta and 13 Jbeta primers were used in PCR. Data came from immunoSEQ multiplex PCR; TCRdb stores just in-frame clones and leaves some out. Of about 180,000 clones listed, about 82% are singletons. This clone occurred a few times. The origin of this receptor is a woman in her 30s in good health and CMV-seronegative. V usage is TRBV5-4 and J usage is TRBJ2-5; TRBD2 aligns across 12 bases. Sequenced: PBMCs. The DNA for the CDR3 is TGTGCCAGCAGCCCCGGACTAGCGGGGCAAGAGACCCAGTACTTC. Its protein is CASSPGLAGQETQYF.